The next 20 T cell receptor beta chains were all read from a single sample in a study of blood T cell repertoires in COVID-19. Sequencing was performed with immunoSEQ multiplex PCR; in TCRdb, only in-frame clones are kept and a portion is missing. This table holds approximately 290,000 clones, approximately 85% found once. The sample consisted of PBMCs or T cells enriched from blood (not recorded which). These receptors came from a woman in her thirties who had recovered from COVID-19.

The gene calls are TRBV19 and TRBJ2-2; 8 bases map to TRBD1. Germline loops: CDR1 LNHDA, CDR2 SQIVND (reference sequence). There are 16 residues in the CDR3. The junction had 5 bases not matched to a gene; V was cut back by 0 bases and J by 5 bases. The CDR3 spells CASSIDGWTGTGELFF. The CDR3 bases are TGTGCCAGTAGTATAGATGGGTGGACAGGGACCGGGGAGCTGTTTTTT.

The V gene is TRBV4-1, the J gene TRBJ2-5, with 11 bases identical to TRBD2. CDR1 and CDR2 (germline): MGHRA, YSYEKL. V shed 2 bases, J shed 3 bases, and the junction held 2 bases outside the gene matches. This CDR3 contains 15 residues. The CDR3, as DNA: TGCGCCAGCAGCCAAACTAGCGGGGGTAAAGAGACCCAGTACTTC. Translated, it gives CASSQTSGGKETQYF.

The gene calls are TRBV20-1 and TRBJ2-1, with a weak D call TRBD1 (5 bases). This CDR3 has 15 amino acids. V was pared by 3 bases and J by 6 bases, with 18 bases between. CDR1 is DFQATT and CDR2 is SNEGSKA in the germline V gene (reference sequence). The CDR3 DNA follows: TGCAGTGCTAGTCCCCTAAGAACAGGCGGCAATGAGCAGTTCTTC. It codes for CSASPLRTGGNEQFF.

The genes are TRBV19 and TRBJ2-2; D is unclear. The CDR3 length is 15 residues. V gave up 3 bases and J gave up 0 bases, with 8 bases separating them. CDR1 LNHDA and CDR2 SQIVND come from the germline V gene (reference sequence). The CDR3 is CASSIGQANTGELFF. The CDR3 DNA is TGTGCCAGTAGTATCGGTCAGGCGAACACCGGGGAGCTGTTTTTT.

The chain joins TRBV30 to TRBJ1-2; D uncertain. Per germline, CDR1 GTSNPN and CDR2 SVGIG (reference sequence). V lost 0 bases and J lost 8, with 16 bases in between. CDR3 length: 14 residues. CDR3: CAWSVGRASRGYTF. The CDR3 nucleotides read TGTGCCTGGAGTGTTGGGAGGGCCTCTAGGGGCTACACCTTC. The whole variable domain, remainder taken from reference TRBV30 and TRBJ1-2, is SQTIHQWPATLVQPVGSPLSLECTVEGTSNPNLYWYRQAAGRGLQLLFYSVGIGQISSEVPQNLSASRPQDRQFILSSKKLLLSDSGFYLCAWSVGRASRGYTFGSGTRLTVV.

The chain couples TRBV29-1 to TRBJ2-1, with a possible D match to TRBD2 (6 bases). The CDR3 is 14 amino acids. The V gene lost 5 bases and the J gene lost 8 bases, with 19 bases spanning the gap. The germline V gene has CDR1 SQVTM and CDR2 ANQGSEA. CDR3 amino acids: CSVLGSGYGDEQFF. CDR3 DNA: TGCAGCGTTCTCGGGAGCGGTTATGGCGATGAGCAGTTCTTC.

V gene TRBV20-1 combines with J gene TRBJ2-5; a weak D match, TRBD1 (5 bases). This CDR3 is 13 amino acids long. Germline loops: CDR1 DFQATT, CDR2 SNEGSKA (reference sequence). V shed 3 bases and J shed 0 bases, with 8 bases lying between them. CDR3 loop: CSASYRNQETQYF. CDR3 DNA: TGCAGTGCTAGTTACAGGAACCAAGAGACCCAGTACTTC.

The CDR3 protein is CASSPPGRTGELFF. The CDR3 DNA reads as TGTGCCAGCTCACCACCGGGGCGTACCGGGGAGCTGTTTTTT. The rearrangement joins TRBV18 to TRBJ2-2; a possible D gene is TRBD1 (5 bases). Between the trimmed V and J ends, which lost 0 bases and 5 bases, there was a span of 7 bases. The CDR3 runs 14 residues. CDR1 is KGHSH and CDR2 is LQKENI in the germline V gene.

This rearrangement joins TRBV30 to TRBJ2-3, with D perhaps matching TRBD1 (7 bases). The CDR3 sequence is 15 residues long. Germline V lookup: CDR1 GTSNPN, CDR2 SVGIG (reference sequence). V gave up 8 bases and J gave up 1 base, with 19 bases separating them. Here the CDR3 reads CAGTRGAKGTDTQYF. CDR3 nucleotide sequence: TGTGCCGGAACCAGGGGGGCGAAGGGCACAGATACGCAGTATTTT. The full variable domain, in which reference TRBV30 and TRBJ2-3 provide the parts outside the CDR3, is SQTIHQWPATLVQPVGSPLSLECTVEGTSNPNLYWYRQAAGRGLQLLFYSVGIGQISSEVPQNLSASRPQDRQFILSSKKLLLSDSGFYLCAGTRGAKGTDTQYFGPGTRLTVL.

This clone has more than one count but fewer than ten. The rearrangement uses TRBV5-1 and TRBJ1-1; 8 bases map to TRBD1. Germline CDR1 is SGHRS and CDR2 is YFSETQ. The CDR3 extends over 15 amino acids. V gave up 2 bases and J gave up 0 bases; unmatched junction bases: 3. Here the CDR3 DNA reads TGCGCCAGCAGCTTCCAGGGGGCTGTGAACACTGAAGCTTTCTTT. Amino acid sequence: CASSFQGAVNTEAFF.

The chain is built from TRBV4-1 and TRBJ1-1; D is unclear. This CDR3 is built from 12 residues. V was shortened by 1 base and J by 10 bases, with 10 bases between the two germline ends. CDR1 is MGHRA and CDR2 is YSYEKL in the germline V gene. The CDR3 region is CASSQGGFGAFF. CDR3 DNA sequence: TGCGCCAGCAGCCAAGGAGGGTTTGGAGCTTTCTTT.

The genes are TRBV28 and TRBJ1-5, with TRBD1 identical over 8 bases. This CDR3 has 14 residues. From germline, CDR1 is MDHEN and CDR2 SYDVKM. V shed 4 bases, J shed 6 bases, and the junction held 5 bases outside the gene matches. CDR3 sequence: CASSWGTGIQPQHF. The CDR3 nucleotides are TGTGCCAGCAGTTGGGGGACAGGTATTCAGCCCCAGCATTTT.

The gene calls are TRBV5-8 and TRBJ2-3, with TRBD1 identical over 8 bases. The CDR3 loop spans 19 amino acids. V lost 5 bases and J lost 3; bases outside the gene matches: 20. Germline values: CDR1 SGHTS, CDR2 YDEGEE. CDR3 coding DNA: TGTGCCAGCAGAACCCATCGGACAGGGTCTTCTTGGGGGACAGATACGCAGTATTTT. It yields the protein CASRTHRTGSSWGTDTQYF.

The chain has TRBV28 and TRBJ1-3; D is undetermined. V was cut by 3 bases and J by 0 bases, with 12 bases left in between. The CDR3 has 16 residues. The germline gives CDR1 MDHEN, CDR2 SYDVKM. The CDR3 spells CASSLSGVYSGNTIYF. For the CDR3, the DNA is TGTGCCAGCAGTTTGAGCGGGGTATACTCTGGAAACACCATATATTTT. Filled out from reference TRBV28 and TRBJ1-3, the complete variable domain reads DVKVTQSSRYLVKRTGEKVFLECVQDMDHENMFWYRQDPGLGLRLIYFSYDVKMKEKGDIPEGYSVSREKKERFSLILESASTNQTSMYLCASSLSGVYSGNTIYFGEGSWLTVV.

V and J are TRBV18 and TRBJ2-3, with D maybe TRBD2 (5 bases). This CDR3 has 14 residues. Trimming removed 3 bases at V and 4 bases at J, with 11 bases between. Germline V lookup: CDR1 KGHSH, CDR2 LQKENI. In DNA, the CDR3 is TGTGCCAGCTCACCGCGGACTGTTGCAGATACGCAGTATTTT. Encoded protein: CASSPRTVADTQYF.

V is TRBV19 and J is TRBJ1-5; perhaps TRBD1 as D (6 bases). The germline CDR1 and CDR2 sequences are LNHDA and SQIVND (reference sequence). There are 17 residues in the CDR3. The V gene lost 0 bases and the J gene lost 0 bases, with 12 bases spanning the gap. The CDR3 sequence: CASSIDGTLYSNQPQHF. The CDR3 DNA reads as TGTGCCAGTAGTATAGACGGGACACTTTATAGCAATCAGCCCCAGCATTTT.

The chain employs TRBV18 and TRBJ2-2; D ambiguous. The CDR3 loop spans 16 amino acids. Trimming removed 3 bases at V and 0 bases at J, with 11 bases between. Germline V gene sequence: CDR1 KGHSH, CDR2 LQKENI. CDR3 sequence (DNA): TGTGCCAGCTCACCCGTAGCATCGTCGAACACCGGGGAGCTGTTTTTT. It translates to CASSPVASSNTGELFF.

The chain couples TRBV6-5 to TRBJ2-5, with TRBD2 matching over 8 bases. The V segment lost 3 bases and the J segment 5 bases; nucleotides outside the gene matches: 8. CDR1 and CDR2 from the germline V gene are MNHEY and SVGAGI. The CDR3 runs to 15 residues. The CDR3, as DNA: TGTGCCAGCAGTTATCGGGCGGGAGGATGGGAGACCCAGTACTTC. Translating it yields CASSYRAGGWETQYF.

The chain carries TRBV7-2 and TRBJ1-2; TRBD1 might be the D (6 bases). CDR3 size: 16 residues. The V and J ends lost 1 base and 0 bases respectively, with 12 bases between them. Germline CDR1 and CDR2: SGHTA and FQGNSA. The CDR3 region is CASSLEQGRTNYGYTF. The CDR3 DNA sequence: TGTGCCAGCAGCTTAGAACAGGGCAGGACTAACTATGGCTACACCTTC. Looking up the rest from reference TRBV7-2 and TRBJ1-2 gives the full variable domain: GAGVSQSPSNKVTEKGKDVELRCDPISGHTALYWYRQSLGQGLEFLIYFQGNSAPDKSGLPSDRFSAERTGGSVSTLTIQRTQQEDSAVYLCASSLEQGRTNYGYTFGSGTRLTVV.

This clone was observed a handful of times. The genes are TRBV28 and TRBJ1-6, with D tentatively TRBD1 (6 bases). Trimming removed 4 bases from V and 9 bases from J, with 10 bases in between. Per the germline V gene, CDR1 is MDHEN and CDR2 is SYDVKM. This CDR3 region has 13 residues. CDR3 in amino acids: CASSYQGSSPLHF. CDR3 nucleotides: TGTGCCAGCAGTTACCAGGGGTCTTCACCCCTCCACTTT.